What follows is one TCR beta chain and its context. The antigen is unknown. The CDR3 runs 16 residues. Germline CDR1 SGHRS, CDR2 YFSETQ. V was clipped by 2 bases and J by 3 bases; unmatched bases: 9. The sample is drawn from a study of shared clonotypes between healthy human individuals. Naive CD8 cells, CD45RO-negative and positively selected for CCR7, excluded terminally differentiated effector memory CD45RA+ cells. General study results and limits: In a handful of donors, around 5% of naive CD4 clonotypes appeared in common.

Repertoires were generated with immunoSEQ multiplex PCR, while TCRdb's copy carries only in-frame clones and drops some. The profile shows roughly 2,000,000 clones, 93% of them singletons. The clonotype was recovered from a man younger than 35 in good health. Some clones in this sample may be carry-over from other donors' samples. The V gene is TRBV5-1, the J gene TRBJ2-3; 7 bases agree with TRBD1. Source material: naive CD8+ T cells from PBMCs. The CDR3 bases are TGCGCCAGCAGCTTAGGCACAGGGGATTCGACAGATACGCAGTATTTT. Amino acid sequence: CASSLGTGDSTDTQYF.